These 25 T cell receptor beta chains came from one sample sequenced in a study of T cell responses to AZD1222 COVID-19 vaccine (dated by TCRdb to the early 2020s). Read against the paper, the sample's time point label means: baseline before first vaccination. Receptors were amplified or captured by the immunoSEQ multiplex PCR assay. TCRdb took this table from immuneACCESS and kept in-frame rearrangements with V and J called. Such tables lack part of the clones; where checked against another copy, unresolved V genes explain under half of the gap, and the rest is unexplained. Present in this sample are some 150,000 clones, around 85% of which were seen just once. The top ten hold more than 7% of the sample. The sequencing here drew on peripheral blood, taken on day 0 of AZD1222 vaccination. Every receptor here comes from an adult in good health.

This clone came up a few times. V usage is TRBV19 and J usage is TRBJ1-5, with TRBD1 matching over 8 bases. The germline V gene encodes CDR1 LNHDA and CDR2 SQIVND (reference sequence). V was pared by 7 bases and J by 2 bases, with 13 bases of the junction left unmatched. The CDR3 runs 17 residues. DNA of the CDR3: TGTGCCAGTACCCGAACCCGGGACAGGACGGGCAATCAGCCCCAGCATTTT. Translation gives CASTRTRDRTGNQPQHF.

The J gene is TRBJ1-2, the V gene TRBV6-5, with 9 bases fitting TRBD1. CDR1 and CDR2 from the germline V gene are MNHEY and SVGAGI. V lost 6 bases and J lost 5; bases outside the gene matches: 10. The CDR3 consists of 15 residues. CDR3 DNA sequence: TGTGCCAGCAGCCCCCCTGAAGGACAGGGGTATGGCTACACCTTC. Translated: CASSPPEGQGYGYTF.

The rearrangement uses TRBV5-6 and TRBJ1-4; TRBD1 matches at 9 bases. In germline, CDR1 is SGHDT, CDR2 YYEEEE. The ends lost 1 base at V and 7 bases at J; junction bases unmatched: 2. The CDR3 is 14 residues long. This chain's CDR3 is CASSLTGGFEKLFF. The DNA for the CDR3 is TGTGCCAGCAGCTTGACAGGGGGCTTTGAAAAACTGTTTTTT.

The V call is TRBV4-1, the J call TRBJ1-2, with TRBD1 matching over 9 bases. CDR1 MGHRA and CDR2 YSYEKL come from the germline V gene. There are 15 residues in the CDR3. The trim removed 2 bases at V and 3 bases at J, leaving 4 bases unmatched. In DNA form, the CDR3 reads TGCGCCAGCAGCCAACACCGACAGGGGGACTATGGCTACACCTTC. Translated: CASSQHRQGDYGYTF.

This chain connects TRBV12-5 to TRBJ1-2; D is uncertain. The CDR3 spans 14 residues. Germline V lookup: CDR1 LGHNT, CDR2 FRNRAP. Trimming shortened V by 0 bases and J by 2 bases, and 7 bases separated the two germline ends. Written as DNA, the CDR3 is TGTGCTAGTGGTTTGGTACCCGGCAACTATGGCTACACCTTC. Protein product: CASGLVPGNYGYTF.

This clone came up once. The rearrangement links TRBV18 to TRBJ2-1; D is unclear. Trimming stripped 3 bases from V and 5 bases from J, with 11 bases between. Germline V gene sequence: CDR1 KGHSH, CDR2 LQKENI. This CDR3 is 14 amino acids long. CDR3 loop: CASSPAPDNNEQFF. The CDR3, as DNA: TGTGCCAGCTCACCCGCGCCCGATAACAATGAGCAGTTCTTC.

The genes are TRBV27 and TRBJ2-1, with 15 bases lining up with TRBD2. Germline CDR1 reads MNHEY; CDR2 reads SMNVEV (reference sequence). V lost 7 bases, J lost 9 bases, and 16 bases stayed unmatched. The CDR3 has 18 amino acids. The CDR3 reads CASTSGLAGGGGMIEQFF. Here the CDR3 DNA reads TGTGCCAGCACCTCTGGACTAGCGGGAGGGGGGGGTATGATTGAGCAGTTCTTC.

The V and J genes are TRBV6-6 and TRBJ1-1; TRBD1 agrees at 7 bases. Trimming removed 6 bases from V and 0 bases from J; junction bases left unmatched: 1. The CDR3 length is 13 residues. CDR1 is MNHNY and CDR2 is SVGAGI in the germline V gene (reference sequence). CDR3 amino acids: CASRGQLNTEAFF. The DNA of the CDR3 is TGTGCCAGCAGGGGACAGTTGAACACTGAAGCTTTCTTT.

This chain joins TRBV30 and TRBJ2-3, with D unclear. V lost 0 bases to trimming and J lost 0 bases, with 7 bases between them. Germline assignment: CDR1 GTSNPN and CDR2 SVGIG (reference sequence). The CDR3 length is 14 residues. The CDR3 region is CAWSVGLSTDTQYF. The DNA for the CDR3 is TGTGCCTGGAGTGTAGGGCTAAGCACAGATACGCAGTATTTT.

This rearrangement joins TRBV15 to TRBJ2-7, with 8 bases aligning to TRBD1. V trimming: 3 bases; J trimming: 7 bases; junction bases outside the gene matches: 5. The CDR3 is 13 amino acids. Germline V lookup: CDR1 LNHNV, CDR2 YYDKDF (reference sequence). In DNA, the CDR3 is TGTGCCACCAGCAGCGACAGGGGCAGTGAGCAGTACTTC. Encoded protein: CATSSDRGSEQYF. Looking up the rest from reference TRBV15 and TRBJ2-7 gives the full variable domain: DAMVIQNPRYQVTQFGKPVTLSCSQTLNHNVMYWYQQKSSQAPKLLFHYYDKDFNNEADTPDNFQSRRPNTSFCFLDIRSPGLGDTAMYLCATSSDRGSEQYFGPGTRLTVT.

J is TRBJ1-2 and V is TRBV4-1; 11 bases match TRBD1. CDR1 is MGHRA and CDR2 is YSYEKL in the germline V gene. V lost 4 bases to trimming and J lost 8 bases; unmatched junction nucleotides: 6. The CDR3 extends over 14 amino acids. Written as DNA, the CDR3 is TGCGCCAGCAGCCCTGGACAGGGGGCGGAGGGCTACACCTTC. Amino acid sequence: CASSPGQGAEGYTF.

The CDR3 nucleotides are TGTGCCAGTAGTATTTCCAGGGGTAATTCACCCCTCCACTTT. It specifies CASSISRGNSPLHF. The chain carries TRBV19 and TRBJ1-6, with TRBD1 as a possible D gene (6 bases). Between the trimmed V and J ends, which lost 3 bases and 6 bases, there was a span of 9 bases. The length of the CDR3 is 14 residues. Germline V gives CDR1 LNHDA, CDR2 SQIVND (reference sequence).

The chain recombines TRBV7-9 with TRBJ1-4; no firm D call. Germline V gene data show CDR1 as SEHNR and CDR2 as FQNEAQ (reference sequence). With 1 base removed from V and 0 bases from J, the gap between germline ends came to 6 bases. This CDR3 region has 15 residues. The CDR3 loop is CASSLEPATNEKLFF. The DNA of the CDR3 is TGTGCCAGCAGCTTAGAACCAGCAACTAATGAAAAACTGTTTTTT.

This clone was observed many times. The rearrangement joins TRBV7-6 to TRBJ1-6; 9 bases fit TRBD1. The V gene end was trimmed by 4 bases and the J gene end by 12 bases; junction bases not matched to a gene: 16. From germline, CDR1 is SGHVS and CDR2 FNYEAQ. This CDR3 is 17 amino acids long. DNA of the CDR3: TGTGCCAGCAGCTCCCACGCCCCCGGGACAGGGCGGGTACCCCTCCACTTT. Its protein is CASSSHAPGTGRVPLHF.

This chain joins TRBV6-6 and TRBJ2-5; D not certain. Germline V lookup: CDR1 MNHNY, CDR2 SVGAGI (reference sequence). This CDR3 contains 10 residues. The V end was cut by 8 bases, the J end by 0 bases, with 1 base between. The CDR3 loop is CASYQETQYF. The CDR3 region has the DNA TGTGCCAGCTACCAAGAGACCCAGTACTTC.

This clone occurred once. V and J are TRBV2 and TRBJ2-1; maybe TRBD2 (6 bases). CDR3 length equals 14 residues. With 6 bases removed from V and 7 bases from J, the gap between germline ends came to 16 bases. Looked up from germline, CDR1 is SNHLY and CDR2 is FYNNEI. The CDR3 spells CASRGGLLGNEQFF. The CDR3, as DNA: TGTGCCAGCAGGGGGGGACTCCTGGGGAATGAGCAGTTCTTC.

Only one count was recorded for this clone. This chain uses TRBV15 with TRBJ2-6; a weak D match, TRBD1 (6 bases). Trimming pared 0 bases from V and 0 bases from J, leaving 6 bases between. This CDR3 comprises 16 residues. CDR1 and CDR2 from the germline V gene are LNHNV and YYDKDF (reference sequence). CDR3 coding DNA: TGTGCCACCAGCAGAGAGGACAGCTCTGGGGCCAACGTCCTGACTTTC. Translation gives CATSREDSSGANVLTF. The complete variable domain, with remaining parts taken from reference TRBV15 and TRBJ2-6, reads DAMVIQNPRYQVTQFGKPVTLSCSQTLNHNVMYWYQQKSSQAPKLLFHYYDKDFNNEADTPDNFQSRRPNTSFCFLDIRSPGLGDTAMYLCATSREDSSGANVLTFGAGSRLTVL.

The V call is TRBV10-1, the J call TRBJ2-2, with D perhaps matching TRBD2 (5 bases). V lost 9 bases and J 1 base, leaving 12 bases between the germline ends. This CDR3 region has 14 residues. Germline V CDR1 and CDR2: WNHNN, SYGVQD (reference sequence). The CDR3 DNA follows: TGCGCCAGTCGGCGGACTCAGAACACCGGGGAGCTGTTTTTT. It specifies CASRRTQNTGELFF.

About this clone: The same CDR3 arises from other DNA sequences in this sample as well. This chain joins TRBV12-3 or TRBV12-4 and TRBJ1-2; no reliable D call. CDR3 size: 12 residues. V was shortened by 6 bases and J by 2 bases, with 7 bases between the two germline ends. CDR3 coding DNA: TGTGCCAGCAGCCCCGGGAACTATGGCTACACCTTC. It yields the protein CASSPGNYGYTF.

The rearrangement joins TRBV18 to TRBJ2-2, with D tentatively TRBD1 (5 bases). In germline, CDR1 is KGHSH, CDR2 LQKENI. Trimming took off 3 bases at V and 6 bases at J, with 8 bases between the two ends. This CDR3 contains 13 residues. The CDR3 region has the DNA TGTGCCAGCTCACCCAGGGTGCCCGGGGAGCTGTTTTTT. Its protein is CASSPRVPGELFF.

This sequence joins TRBV4-2 and TRBJ2-5; possibly TRBD1 for D (5 bases). The length of the CDR3 is 16 residues. CDR1 and CDR2 from the germline V gene are LGHNA and YNFKEQ. The V and J ends lost 0 bases and 0 bases respectively, with 11 bases between them. The CDR3 loop reads CASSQEGQGHQETQYF. The DNA for the CDR3 is TGTGCCAGCAGCCAAGAAGGGCAGGGCCACCAAGAGACCCAGTACTTC.

For this clone: A read error may produce the germline difference seen at one junction end. This sequence joins TRBV5-4 and TRBJ1-2; no firm D call. This CDR3 contains 13 residues. Germline V lookup: CDR1 SGHNT, CDR2 YYREEE (reference sequence). The CDR3 spells CASSLEGNYGYTF. CDR3 DNA sequence: TGTGCCAGCAGCTTGGAAGGGAACTACGGCTACACCTTC.

CDR3 protein: CASSLGRQGGQETQYF. The CDR3 DNA sequence: TGCGCCAGCAGCTTGGGTCGGCAGGGAGGTCAAGAGACCCAGTACTTC. This rearrangement joins TRBV5-1 to TRBJ2-5, with D possibly being TRBD2 (6 bases). Germline-derived CDR1 and CDR2 are SGHRS and YFSETQ. The CDR3 extends over 16 amino acids. The V end lost 0 bases, the J end lost 2 bases, and 14 bases lay between the germline ends.

The sample holds many counts of this clone. The chain recombines TRBV4-1 with TRBJ2-1, with TRBD2 identical over 15 bases. Germline CDR1 is MGHRA and CDR2 is YSYEKL. The J segment lost 14 bases and the V segment lost 0 bases, leaving 8 bases of the junction unmatched. The CDR3 loop spans 16 amino acids. CDR3 protein: CASSQDDRTSGGEKFF. The CDR3 DNA follows: TGCGCCAGCAGCCAAGATGACAGGACTAGCGGGGGGGAAAAGTTCTTC.

This chain joins TRBV5-1 and TRBJ1-6; D gene ambiguous. This CDR3 spans 14 amino acids. V was shortened by 0 bases and J by 5 bases, with 6 bases between the two germline ends. Germline-derived CDR1 and CDR2 are SGHRS and YFSETQ. CDR3 loop: CASSLEQNNSPLHF. Here the CDR3 DNA reads TGCGCCAGCAGCTTGGAGCAGAATAATTCACCCCTCCACTTT. Supplemented by reference TRBV5-1 and TRBJ1-6, the full variable domain reads KAGVTQTPRYLIKTRGQQVTLSCSPISGHRSVSWYQQTPGQGLQFLFEYFSETQRNKGNFPGRFSGRQFSNSRSEMNVSTLELGDSALYLCASSLEQNNSPLHFGNGTRLTVT.